The text below deals with one T cell receptor (beta chain). The data derive from a study of identifying expanded T cells in peripheral blood. Sequenced by immunoSEQ multiplex PCR; TCRdb stores in-frame clones only, minus some. Altogether about 100,000 clones are present, 88% being singletons, with the ten largest covering just over 5.5%. The V gene lost 4 bases and the J gene lost 4 bases, with 8 bases spanning the gap. CDR3 length equals 13 residues. Germline V gives CDR1 SEHNR, CDR2 FQNEAQ (reference sequence). Sequenced: blood. This clonotype was sampled from a person aged 18 to 70 in good health. The gene calls are TRBV7-9 and TRBJ1-3; D not resolved. The CDR3 nucleotides are TGTGCCAGCAGCTACACTCAGGGAAACACCATATATTTT. Its translation is CASSYTQGNTIYF.